This passage covers 2 T cell receptor beta chains from one sample sequenced in a study of cytomegalovirus exposure and HLA in healthy donors. PCR primers comprised 60 Vbeta and 13 Jbeta primers. Profiling relied on immunoSEQ multiplex PCR, and the TCRdb table lists in-frame clones only, not all of them. The sample consists of tens of thousands of clones, around 82% of them appearing once. Source material: PBMCs. These receptors were taken from a man younger than 35 in good health and CMV-seropositive.

This rearrangement joins TRBV30 to TRBJ2-2; D unresolved. The CDR3 runs 16 residues. Trimming removed 0 bases from V and 1 base from J, with 12 bases in between. The germline V gene has CDR1 GTSNPN and CDR2 SVGIG (reference sequence). The CDR3 sequence is CAWSVPNLGNTGELFF. As DNA, the CDR3 is TGTGCCTGGAGTGTACCCAACCTAGGGAACACCGGGGAGCTGTTTTTT.

CDR3 loop: CASSQDQGRVGANYGYTF. The CDR3 nucleotides read TGCGCCAGCAGCCAAGATCAGGGTCGGGTTGGAGCTAACTATGGCTACACCTTC. The genes are TRBV4-1 and TRBJ1-2; TRBD1 is a possible D gene (5 bases). Germline V gene lookup returns CDR1 MGHRA and CDR2 YSYEKL. Trimming removed 0 bases at V and 0 bases at J, with 17 bases between. The CDR3 consists of 18 residues.